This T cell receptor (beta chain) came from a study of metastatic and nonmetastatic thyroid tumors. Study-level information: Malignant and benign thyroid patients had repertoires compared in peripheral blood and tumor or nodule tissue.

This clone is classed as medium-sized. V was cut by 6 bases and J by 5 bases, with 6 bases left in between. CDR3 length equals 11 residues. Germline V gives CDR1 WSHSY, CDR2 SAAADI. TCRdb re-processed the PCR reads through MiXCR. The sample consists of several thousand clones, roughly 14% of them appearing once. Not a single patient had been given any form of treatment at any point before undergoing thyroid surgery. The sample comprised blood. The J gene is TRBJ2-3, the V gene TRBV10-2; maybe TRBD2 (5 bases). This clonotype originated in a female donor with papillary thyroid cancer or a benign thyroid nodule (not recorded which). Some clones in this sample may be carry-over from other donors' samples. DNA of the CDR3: TGCGCCAGCAGCGGACTAGATACGCAGTATTTT. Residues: CASSGLDTQYF.